The sequence of this T cell receptor beta chain was determined in a study of blood T cell repertoires in COVID-19 (dated by TCRdb to the early 2020s). Turning to the overall study: Collaborator samples came from the United States, Italy and Spain and covered acute and convalescent phases of COVID-19. The prospective study material was composed of cDNA or gDNA derived from T cells, B-cell-depleted T cells, or PBMCs. The dataset comprised deeply sampled blood TCRbeta repertoires from subjects exposed to, actively infected with, or recovered from COVID-19. The repertoires were released in a freely available public database meant as a resource for research on the immune response to SARS-CoV-2. Samples came from the ongoing ImmuneRACE study (first 160 participants) plus 1,254 subjects from 6 global collaborators. The sample metadata nearly always contained a de-identified subject ID, COVID-19 status, age in years and sex. Where HLA class I and class II types were available, the types were taken from metadata supplied by the sample provider, not from assay-based typing. The investigation overall reported the following: How much clinical and demographic metadata was included differed by source and by participant, and the metadata was provided uncurated.

The collaborating institutions used their own protocols to collect whole blood in K2EDTA tubes. For TCRbeta analysis, collaborators shipped samples as frozen whole blood, isolated PBMCs, or DNA extracted from either of those sample types. The immunoSEQ Assay, a bias-controlled multiplex PCR, was used to amplify TCRbeta CDR3 regions from genomic DNA. As for the original processing: Within the assay, amplification of reference gene primers was used to estimate how many nucleated cells each sample contained. To quantify the absolute abundance of each unique TCRbeta CDR3 rearrangement, sequence reads were collapsed and filtered. For each sample, productive Simpson clonality was calculated as the square root of Simpson's diversity index over productive rearrangements. This immuneACCESS table, as held by TCRdb, lists in-frame sequences with V and J called but not all clones. Of the missing ones, under half trace to an unresolved V gene in checked studies; the others have no known cause. The V and J calls and the clone size are those of that table, but D and trimming were determined from the DNA. The table for this sample lists approximately 250,000 clones; roughly 86% of them were counted only once. The leading ten clones occupy about 10% of the sample.

Comment on this clone: Its antigen is still unknown. Base qualities are missing; no much larger clone stands one base away.

Specimen: peripheral blood. This sequence was found in a man aged 35 to 55 with active or convalescent COVID-19.

The CDR3 sequence is CATRGPHTEAFF. The nucleotide sequence is TGTGCCACCCGAGGGCCCCACACTGAAGCTTTCTTT. The V and J segments used are TRBV24-1 and TRBJ1-1; the D gene identity is not certain. The V and J ends are trimmed by 9 bases and 3 bases, leaving 10 bases between them. From the germline V gene, CDR1 is KGHDR and CDR2 is SFDVKD. The CDR3 contains 12 residues, cysteine and phenylalanine counted. Only the CDR3 DNA stays, 36 bases, in frame from base 1.